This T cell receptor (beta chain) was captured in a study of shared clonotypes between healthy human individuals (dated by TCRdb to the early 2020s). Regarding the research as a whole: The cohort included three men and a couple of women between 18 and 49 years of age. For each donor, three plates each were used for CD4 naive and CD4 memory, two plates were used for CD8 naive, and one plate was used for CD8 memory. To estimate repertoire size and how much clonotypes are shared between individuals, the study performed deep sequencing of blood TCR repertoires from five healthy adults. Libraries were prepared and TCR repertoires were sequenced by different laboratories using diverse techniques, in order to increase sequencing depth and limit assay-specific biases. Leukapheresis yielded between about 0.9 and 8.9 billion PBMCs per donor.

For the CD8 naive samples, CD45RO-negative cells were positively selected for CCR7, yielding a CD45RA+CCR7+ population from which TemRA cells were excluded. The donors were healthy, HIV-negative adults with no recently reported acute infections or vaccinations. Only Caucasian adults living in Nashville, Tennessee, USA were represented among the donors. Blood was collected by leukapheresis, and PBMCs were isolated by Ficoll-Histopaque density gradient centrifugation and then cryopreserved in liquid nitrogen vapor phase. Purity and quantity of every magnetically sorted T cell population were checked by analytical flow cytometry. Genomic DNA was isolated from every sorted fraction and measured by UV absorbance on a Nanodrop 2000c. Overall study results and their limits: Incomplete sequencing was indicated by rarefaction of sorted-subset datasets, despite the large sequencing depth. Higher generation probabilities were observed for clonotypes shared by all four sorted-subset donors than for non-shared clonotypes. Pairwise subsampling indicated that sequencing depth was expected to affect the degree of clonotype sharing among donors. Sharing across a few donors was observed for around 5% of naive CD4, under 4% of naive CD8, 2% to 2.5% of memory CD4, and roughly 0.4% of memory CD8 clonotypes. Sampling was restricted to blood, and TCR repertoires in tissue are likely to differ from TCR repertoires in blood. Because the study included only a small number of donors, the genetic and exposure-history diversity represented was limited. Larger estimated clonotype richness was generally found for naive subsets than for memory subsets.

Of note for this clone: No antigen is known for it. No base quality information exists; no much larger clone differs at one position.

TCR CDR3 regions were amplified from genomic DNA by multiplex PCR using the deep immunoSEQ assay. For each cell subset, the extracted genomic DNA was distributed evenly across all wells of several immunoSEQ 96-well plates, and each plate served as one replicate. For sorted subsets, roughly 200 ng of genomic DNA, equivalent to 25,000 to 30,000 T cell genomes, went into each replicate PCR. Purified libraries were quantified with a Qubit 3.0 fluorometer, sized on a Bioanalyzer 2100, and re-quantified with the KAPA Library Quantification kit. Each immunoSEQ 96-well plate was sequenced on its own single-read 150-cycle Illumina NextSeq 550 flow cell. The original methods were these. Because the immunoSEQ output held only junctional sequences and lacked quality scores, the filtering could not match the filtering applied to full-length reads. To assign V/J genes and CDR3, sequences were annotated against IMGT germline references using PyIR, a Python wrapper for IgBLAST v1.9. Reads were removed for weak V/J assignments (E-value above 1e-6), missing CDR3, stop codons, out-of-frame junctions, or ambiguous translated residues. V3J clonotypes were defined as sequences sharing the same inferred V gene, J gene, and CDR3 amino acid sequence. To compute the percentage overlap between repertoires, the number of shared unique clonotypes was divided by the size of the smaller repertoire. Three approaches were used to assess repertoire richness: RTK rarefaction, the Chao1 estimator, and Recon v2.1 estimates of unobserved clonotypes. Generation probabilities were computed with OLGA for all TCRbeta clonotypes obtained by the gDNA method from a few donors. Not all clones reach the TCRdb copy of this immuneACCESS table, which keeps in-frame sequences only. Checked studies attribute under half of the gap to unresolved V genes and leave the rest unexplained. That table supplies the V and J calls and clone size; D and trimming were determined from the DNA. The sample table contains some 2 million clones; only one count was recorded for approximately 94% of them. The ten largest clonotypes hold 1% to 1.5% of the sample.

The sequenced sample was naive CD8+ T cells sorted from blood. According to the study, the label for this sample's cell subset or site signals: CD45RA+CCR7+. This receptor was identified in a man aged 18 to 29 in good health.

The DNA is as follows: TGTGCCAGCAGCTTGGTGTCCGGGGGGCCCGGGGAGCTGTTTTTT. Its amino acids are CASSLVSGGPGELFF. Rearrangement joined TRBV5-6 to TRBJ2-2; a tentative D match to TRBD2 spans 7 bases. The CDR3 runs 15 amino acids, cysteine and phenylalanine included. Only CDR3 DNA remains: 45 bases, in frame from the first base. The germline ends are 12 bases apart after V is trimmed by 0 bases and J by 6 bases. The germline V gene encodes CDR1 SGHDT and CDR2 YYEEEE. Reference TRBV5-6 and TRBJ2-2 proteins supply the regions before and after the CDR3; the full variable domain is: DAGVTQSPTHLIKTRGQQVTLRCSPKSGHDTVSWYQQALGQGPQFIFQYYEEEERQRGNFPDRFSGHQFPNYSSELNVNALLLGDSALYLCASSLVSGGPGELFFGEGSRLTVL.